The 19 T cell receptor beta chains below come from one sample, sequenced in a study of T cell responses to AZD1222 COVID-19 vaccine (dated by TCRdb to 2020 to 2023). Sample time point, as interpreted from the label and publication: about 28 days (+/-7) after the second vaccine dose. Libraries were built with the immunoSEQ multiplex PCR assay. TCRdb holds this immuneACCESS table with in-frame rearrangements only. Some clones are missing; in checked studies, unresolved V genes explain under half, and the rest has no known cause. Counted in this sample were over 130,000 clones; about nine tenths of them appeared once. Approximately 1.6% of the sample goes to the ten largest clones. The source material was peripheral blood, sampled 28 days after the second AZD1222 dose. The receptor set was obtained from an adult who received the AZD1222 COVID-19 vaccine.

In the case of this clone: This sample includes further DNA sequences coding for the same CDR3. The chain carries TRBV30 and TRBJ1-5, with D perhaps matching TRBD1 (5 bases). The germline CDR1 and CDR2 sequences are GTSNPN and SVGIG (reference sequence). This CDR3 has 14 residues. Deletions cut 0 bases from V and 0 bases from J, with 6 bases between. CDR3 DNA: TGTGCCTGGAGTGTAGGGGTTAGCAATCAGCCCCAGCATTTT. Its translation: CAWSVGVSNQPQHF.

The V gene is TRBV28, the J gene TRBJ2-7, with 9 bases lining up with TRBD1. CDR1 is MDHEN, CDR2 SYDVKM, per germline. Trimming took 10 bases from V and 1 from J; bases not matched to a gene: 11. The CDR3 covers 15 residues. The CDR3 loop reads CAIGGVDRGSYEQYF. Written as DNA, the CDR3 is TGTGCCATTGGGGGGGTGGACAGGGGATCCTACGAGCAGTACTTC.

The chain links TRBV21-1 to TRBJ1-1; the table's D gene call, TRBD1, was not cross checked with the DNA. TRBV21-1 is a pseudogene. The CDR3 length is 17 residues. DNA for the CDR3: TGTGCCAGCAGCGTTGAAAGACATGGGGGCGTAAACACTGAAGCTTTCTTT. Translated: CASSVERHGGVNTEAFF.

The CDR3 reads CHSAYAGSYEQYV. CDR3 in DNA: TGCCACTCAGCTTATGCGGGCTCCTACGAGCAGTACGTC. The rearrangement joins TRBV13 to TRBJ2-7; D possibly corresponds to TRBD2 (5 bases). CDR1 is PRHDT and CDR2 is FYEKMQ in the germline V gene (reference sequence). CDR3 length: 13 residues.

The chain employs TRBV27 and TRBJ2-3; D gene ambiguous. Germline-derived CDR1 and CDR2 are MNHEY and SMNVEV (reference sequence). The CDR3 loop spans 15 amino acids. V was trimmed by 3 bases and J by 0 bases, leaving 10 bases between them. The DNA of the CDR3 is TGTGCCAGCAGTTTGGGCTCCTATAGCACAGATACGCAGTATTTT. Protein product: CASSLGSYSTDTQYF.

The CDR3 coding sequence is TGTGCCAGCAGCAAAGCGGACAGGGGTTGGACAGATACGCAGTATTTT. Translation gives CASSKADRGWTDTQYF. The chain is built from TRBV21-1 and TRBJ2-3; the listed D gene, TRBD1, was not tested against the DNA. TRBV21-1 is listed as a pseudogene. The CDR3 extends over 16 amino acids.

The genes are TRBV6-5 and TRBJ1-2; 9 nucleotides align to TRBD1. The CDR3 extends over 14 amino acids. The germline V gene has CDR1 MNHEY and CDR2 SVGAGI. J gave up 4 bases and V 6 bases, and 6 bases lay outside the gene matches. This chain's CDR3 is CASSFGQGIYGYTF. For the CDR3, the DNA is TGTGCCAGCAGCTTTGGACAGGGGATCTATGGCTACACCTTC.

The CDR3 DNA is TGTGCCAGCAGTGCGGGACAGTGGTCGGGGGGCTACACCTTC. Protein: CASSAGQWSGGYTF. The V call is TRBV25-1, the J call TRBJ1-2, with TRBD1 matching over 7 bases. The ends lost 4 bases at V and 8 bases at J; junction bases unmatched: 10. The germline V gene has CDR1 MGHDK and CDR2 SYGVNS. The CDR3 covers 14 residues.

The chain joins TRBV11-2 to TRBJ2-3; 10 nucleotides align to TRBD2. V lost 1 base to trimming and J lost 7 bases; unmatched junction nucleotides: 11. The germline V gene encodes CDR1 SGHAT and CDR2 FQNNGV. The CDR3 extends over 17 amino acids. For the CDR3, the DNA is TGTGCCAGCAGCTTAGTTAAGCGGGGGGGCACATCTAATACGCAGTATTTT. It specifies CASSLVKRGGTSNTQYF.

This chain uses TRBV6-5 with TRBJ2-3; D gene ambiguous. The germline V gene has CDR1 MNHEY and CDR2 SVGAGI. Trimming shortened V by 4 bases and J by 1 base, and 12 bases separated the two germline ends. The CDR3 spans 15 residues. The CDR3 protein is CASSLTDPRTDTQYF. DNA of the CDR3: TGTGCCAGCAGTTTAACGGATCCCCGCACAGATACGCAGTATTTT.

The chain employs TRBV2 and TRBJ1-1, with D unresolved. CDR1 and CDR2 from the germline V gene are SNHLY and FYNNEI. This CDR3 has 13 amino acids. Trimming left V 5 bases short and J 2 bases short, with 9 bases between. CDR3 nucleotide sequence: TGTGCCAGCAGTAAGGAGGGCAACACTGAAGCTTTCTTT. Translation gives CASSKEGNTEAFF.

The chain employs TRBV7-6 and TRBJ1-6, with a possible D match to TRBD1 (5 bases). CDR1 is SGHVS and CDR2 is FNYEAQ in the germline V gene. The CDR3 consists of 14 residues. V lost 1 base, J lost 9 bases, and 10 bases lay in between. Here the CDR3 DNA reads TGTGCCAGCAGCTTAGACCCCGGGGGTTCACCCCTCCACTTT. Protein product: CASSLDPGGSPLHF.

J is TRBJ1-5 and V is TRBV25-1; 9 nucleotides line up with TRBD1. V lost 4 bases to trimming and J lost 6 bases; unmatched junction nucleotides: 4. The CDR3 has 14 residues. CDR1 is MGHDK and CDR2 is SYGVNS in the germline V gene. Here the CDR3 DNA reads TGTGCCAGCAGTGCCGGACAGGGGACTCAGCCCCAGCATTTT. It is translated as CASSAGQGTQPQHF. Full variable domain (outside the CDR3, taken from reference TRBV25-1 and TRBJ1-5): EADIYQTPRYLVIGTGKKITLECSQTMGHDKMYWYQQDPGMELHLIHYSYGVNSTEKGDLSSESTVSRIRTEHFPLTLESARPSHTSQYLCASSAGQGTQPQHFGDGTRLSIL.

This chain joins TRBV9 and TRBJ2-3; no firm D call. Trimming stripped 0 bases from V and 1 base from J, with 15 bases between. Germline V gene lookup returns CDR1 SGDLS and CDR2 YYNGEE. The CDR3 spans 17 residues. DNA for the CDR3: TGTGCCAGCAGCGTAGACGAGACGGTCGCTCGCACAGATACGCAGTATTTT. It yields the protein CASSVDETVARTDTQYF.

This chain uses TRBV7-9 with TRBJ1-2; 8 bases match TRBD1. This CDR3 comprises 14 residues. From germline, CDR1 is SEHNR and CDR2 FQNEAQ (reference sequence). Unmatched junction bases numbered 7, after V lost 4 bases and J lost 6 bases. CDR3 DNA sequence: TGTGCCAGCAGCTCGACAGGGGTACGGCATGGCTACACCTTC. The encoded protein is CASSSTGVRHGYTF.

This chain uses TRBV7-2 with TRBJ1-1; D is uncertain. Germline values: CDR1 SGHTA, CDR2 FQGNSA. Trimming stripped 5 bases from V and 5 bases from J, with 15 bases between. The CDR3 extends over 14 amino acids. The CDR3 region is CASSQRGRETEAFF. DNA of the CDR3: TGTGCCAGCAGCCAACGGGGTAGAGAGACTGAAGCTTTCTTT.

The chain carries TRBV7-3 and TRBJ2-3; 7 bases are a match to TRBD2. Germline CDR1 is SGHTA and CDR2 is FQGTGA. The CDR3 loop spans 15 amino acids. After removal of 2 bases from V and 0 bases from J, the junction contained 2 bases not matched to a gene. The CDR3 DNA sequence: TGTGCCAGCAGCTTAGTGGGGGGGAGCACAGATACGCAGTATTTT. Its protein product is CASSLVGGSTDTQYF.

The DNA for the CDR3 is TGCGCCAGCAGCCTATACGGACAGGCCCAGCTGTTTTTT. This codes for CASSLYGQAQLFF. The genes are TRBV5-1 and TRBJ2-2, with 7 bases fitting TRBD1. V trimming: 4 bases; J trimming: 12 bases; junction bases outside the gene matches: 9. The CDR3 is made up of 13 amino acids. From germline, CDR1 is SGHRS and CDR2 YFSETQ.

The rearrangement uses TRBV10-3 and TRBJ2-3; 7 positions agree with TRBD1. CDR1 is ENHRY, CDR2 SYGVKD, per germline. V lost 3 bases and J lost 2; bases outside the gene matches: 8. The CDR3 has 16 amino acids. CDR3 sequence reads: CAISESIGQATDTQYF. CDR3 DNA sequence: TGTGCCATCAGTGAAAGCATCGGACAGGCCACAGATACGCAGTATTTT.